This T cell receptor (beta chain) was sequenced for a study of a mutant IDH1 vaccine in newly diagnosed glioma. Sequencing was performed with immunoSEQ multiplex PCR; in TCRdb, only in-frame clones are kept and a portion is missing. This sample carries around 56,000 clones, about 81% of them seen once, and the ten largest clones take approximately 8.2%. This CDR3 region has 15 residues. Worth noting for this clone: The antigen remains unidentified.

Time point of the sample: week 23, last vaccination. Doses comprised 300 ug of mutant IDH1 20-mer peptide each, plus topical imiquimod. This clonotype was sampled from a woman aged 40 to 50 with glioma. Some clones in this sample may be carry-over from other donors' samples. The material was PBMCs, obtained from a glioma patient whose treatment included an IDH1 peptide vaccine. The chain carries TRBV21-1 and TRBJ2-7; TRBD2 was called by the table and not checked on the DNA. TRBV21-1 is a listed pseudogene. The CDR3 sequence: CASRPPTSLSYEQYF. In DNA form, the CDR3 reads TGTGCCAGCCGACCTCCGACTAGCCTTTCCTACGAGCAGTACTTC.